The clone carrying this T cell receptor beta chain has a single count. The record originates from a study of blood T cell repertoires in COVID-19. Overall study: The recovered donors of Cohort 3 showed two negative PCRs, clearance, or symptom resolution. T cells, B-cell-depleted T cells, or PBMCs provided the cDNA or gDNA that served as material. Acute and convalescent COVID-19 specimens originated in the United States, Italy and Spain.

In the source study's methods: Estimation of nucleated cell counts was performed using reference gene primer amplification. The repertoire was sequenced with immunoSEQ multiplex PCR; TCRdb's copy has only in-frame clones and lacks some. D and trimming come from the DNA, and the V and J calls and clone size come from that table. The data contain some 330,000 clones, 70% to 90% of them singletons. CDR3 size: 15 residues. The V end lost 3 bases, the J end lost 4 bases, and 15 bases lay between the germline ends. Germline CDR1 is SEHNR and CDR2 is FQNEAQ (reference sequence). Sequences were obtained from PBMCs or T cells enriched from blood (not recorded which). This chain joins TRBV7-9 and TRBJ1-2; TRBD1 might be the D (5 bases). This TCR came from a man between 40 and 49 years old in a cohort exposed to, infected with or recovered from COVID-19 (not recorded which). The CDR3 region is CASSFPSGLTYGYTF. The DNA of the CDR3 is TGTGCCAGCAGCTTTCCCTCGGGACTAACCTATGGCTACACCTTC.